Listed below are T cell receptor beta chains from one sample, sequenced in a study of cytomegalovirus exposure and HLA in healthy donors. Assay used: immunoSEQ multiplex PCR; TCRdb lists only in-frame clones, some missing. The sample carries about 150,000 clones, about 60% recorded once. Source material: PBMCs. The receptors come from a woman in her sixties in good health and CMV-seropositive. Both conserved end residues are part of each CDR3. The D gene is left open where the match is weak. Clone size, where shown, is once, few, many, or a class for clones that have expanded.

v_gene,j_gene,d_gene,abundance,CDR3nt,CDR3aa
TRBV19,TRBJ2-6,TRBD2,few,TGTGCCAGTGATGGGACTAGCGCGGCTGGGGCCAACGTCCTGACTTTC,CASDGTSAAGANVLTF
TRBV25-1,TRBJ2-2,-,-,TGTGCCAGCAGTGACTGGACAGCCGGGGAGCTGTTTTTT,CASSDWTAGELFF
TRBV14,TRBJ2-3,TRBD2,-,TGTGCCAGCAGCCGAAGACTAGCGGGAGACGTCACAGATACGCAGTATTTT,CASSRRLAGDVTDTQYF
TRBV29-1,TRBJ2-7,TRBD2,-,TGCAGCGTAGGGACAGGAGGGACTAGCGGGGCATCCTACGAGCAGTACTTC,CSVGTGGTSGASYEQYF
TRBV21-1,TRBJ1-4,-,-,TGTGCCAGCACAGGCCAGGGGCCTTTTCCTAATGAAAAACTGTTTTTT,CASTGQGPFPNEKLFF
TRBV19,TRBJ1-2,-,-,TGTGCCAGTAGCCCGACAGCCTTGTATGGCTACACCTTC,CASSPTALYGYTF
TRBV9,TRBJ2-1,TRBD2,-,TGTGCCAGCAGCGTCGTCCTTAGCGGGAGTGGCAATGAGCAGTTCTTC,CASSVVLSGSGNEQFF
TRBV5-5,TRBJ2-2,-,-,TGTGCCAGCACCGACACAAACCCCGGGGAGCTGTTTTTT,CASTDTNPGELFF
TRBV28,TRBJ1-4,TRBD1,-,TGTGCCAGCAGTTTATGGGGGACAGCAACTAATGAAAAACTGTTTTTT,CASSLWGTATNEKLFF
TRBV30,TRBJ2-4,-,once,TGTGCCTGGAGTGGAGGCTCAACTAAGCTTCTAGCCAAAAACATTCAGTACTTC,CAWSGGSTKLLAKNIQYF
TRBV18,TRBJ2-7,-,few,TGTGCCAGCTCCCTCTTGGGCGGGGCCGATACCTACGAGCAGTACTTC,CASSLLGGADTYEQYF
TRBV6-1,TRBJ1-2,-,-,TGTGCCAGCAGTCGGGGGGACACTAGTGGGTTATACACCTTC,CASSRGDTSGLYTF
TRBV5-6,TRBJ1-2,-,-,TGTGCCAGCAGCTTCCGGACAGTAGGACGTGGCTACACCTTC,CASSFRTVGRGYTF
TRBV5-4,TRBJ2-6,-,-,TGTGCCAGCAGCGGAGATGGGGCCAACGTCCTGACTTTC,CASSGDGANVLTF
TRBV10-1,TRBJ2-7,-,few,TGCGCCAGCAGTGAAGCTGCCTCCTACGAGCAGTACTTC,CASSEAASYEQYF
TRBV2,TRBJ2-3,-,-,TGTGCCAGCAGTAAACTATTGAGGGATACGCAGTATTTT,CASSKLLRDTQYF
TRBV6-1,TRBJ1-5,-,-,TGTGCCAGCAGTGAAGGAACTAGGCAGCCCCAGCATTTT,CASSEGTRQPQHF
TRBV19,TRBJ2-7,-,-,TGTGCCAGTAGCAAAACACTAGTCCCCTCCTACGAGCAGTACTTC,CASSKTLVPSYEQYF
TRBV6-6,TRBJ1-5,-,-,TGTGCCAGCAGTCCCGGACAGTCTCAGCCCCAGCATTTT,CASSPGQSQPQHF
TRBV18,TRBJ1-4,TRBD1,-,TGTGCCAGCTCAATACGACAGGGGGCGTCGTGGATGCCTAATGAAAAACTGTTTTTT,CASSIRQGASWMPNEKLFF
TRBV5-6,TRBJ1-4,-,few,TGTGCCAGCAGCTCGACAGTCACTAATGAAAAACTGTTTTTT,CASSSTVTNEKLFF
TRBV11-1,TRBJ2-7,TRBD1,-,TGTGCCAGCATTGACCGGGACAGGGACGAGCAGTACTTC,CASIDRDRDEQYF
TRBV7-9,TRBJ2-5,-,-,TGTTCCGCCCACGGAGGGCAAGAGACCCAGTACTTC,CSAHGGQETQYF